This T cell receptor (beta chain) was captured by sequencing in a study of T cells in women clearing cervical HPV infection. Study findings and constraints: CIN3+ cases had significantly higher TCR repertoire richness than controls, but evenness did not differ. TRBV6-7 abundance was lower in cases than controls (around 0.11% versus 0.16%).

Notes on this clone: Antigen unknown. One end of the junction fails to match germline, which may point to a read error. The read terminates 3 residues ahead of where the CDR3 ends, so the germline J gene completes it. This sample includes further DNA sequences coding for the same CDR3.

The protocol was immunoSEQ multiplex PCR, while the TCRdb copy is restricted to in-frame clones and leaves out a portion. The sample table sets out fewer than 30,000 clones. The CDR3 is made up of 14 amino acids. The germline V gene encodes CDR1 SGHDT and CDR2 YYEEEE. This chain uses TRBV5-6 with TRBJ1-3; D unclear. The sample comprised blood buffy coat. This receptor was identified in a woman between 18 and 69 years old with a cervical HPV16 infection that either progressed to CIN3+ or cleared (not recorded which). CDR3 bases read: TGTGCCAGCAGCTTGGCACAGTTCACAAACACA. It specifies CASSLAQFTNT. The entire CDR3 protein reads CASSLAQFTNTIYF.